This entry concerns a single T cell receptor beta chain. This clonotype was detected ten times or more. The antigen it binds to is not known. No base-level quality is on record; no much larger clone is a single base apart. This sample is drawn from a study of regulatory T cells in long-lasting Graves disease (dated by TCRdb to the early 2020s). For context, the study as a whole: Patients with newly diagnosed Graves' disease had been on antithyroid drugs for under 3 months. Peripheral blood TCR sequencing and RNA sequencing compared persistent Graves' disease patients with newly diagnosed Graves' disease patients. The study was registered as a clinical trial and conducted in China. A total of around 35 samples underwent TCR sequencing, from about 13 patients with persistent Graves' disease and roughly 20 patients with newly diagnosed Graves' disease.

The germline V gene sets CDR1 to SGHTA and CDR2 to FQGTGA. Between the V and J ends, shortened by 8 bases and 10 bases respectively, the junction contains 27 bases. Reading from cysteine to phenylalanine, the CDR3 counts 16 amino acids. Here the CDR3 DNA is all that survives: 48 bases in frame from base 1. The sample's time point label, decoded: newly diagnosed GD, antithyroid drugs for less than 3 months. RNA was extracted from PBMCs in TRIzol for both TCR sequencing and RNA sequencing. The diagnosis of Graves' disease was made according to American Thyroid Association guidelines. Recruitment of patients was carried out at an endocrinology department in Xi'an, China. From each patient, about 9.7 milliliters of peripheral blood was collected into an EDTA anticoagulant tube. Ficoll Paque Plus density gradient separation was used to isolate PBMCs, and no additional T cell sorting was done. RNA quality was checked with an Agilent 2100 Bioanalyzer and agarose gel, and concentration with a NanoDrop 2000.

Study-wide findings and limitations: Patients with persistent disease shared more public clonotypes (around 2,500) than newly diagnosed patients did (966). Only the TCR beta chain was sequenced and analyzed. Because the primary lesion, thyroid tissue, could not be accessed, the study looked at peripheral blood alone. The authors noted that the small sample size was a limitation that may lower accuracy. Compared with newly diagnosed patients, patients with persistent Graves' disease had lower TCR Shannon entropy and fewer highly expanded clones, which suggests clonal expansion. Preferential use of TRBV28, TRBJ1-2 and TRBJ2-5 was observed in persistent disease, whereas TRBV20-1 and TRBJ2-1 were favored in newly diagnosed disease.

Receptors were amplified or captured by multiplex PCR. TCRdb shows the sequencer as Illumina HiSeq 4000. iRepertoire HTBI primers and Arm-PCR amplification of CDR3 regions were used to construct TCR beta libraries. Gel purification was performed on PCR products prior to sequencing. As for the original processing: A total of 62 TRBV and 14 TRBJ segments were identified across samples and were used for gene usage analysis of CDR3 amino acid clonotypes. Filtered high-quality paired reads were merged into contigs using COPE and FqMerger. BLAST was used to align contigs to the IMGT TRBV, TRBD and TRBJ reference genes, and CDR3 was defined following IMGT. Highly expanded clones were defined as clonotypes with a frequency above 0.1%. Shannon entropy was used to measure repertoire diversity, and the Gini coefficient was used to measure V-J evenness. Clonotypes shared by more than one individual were considered public. Using fastp at Q25 and MiXCR, TCRdb reprocessed the public reads and kept productive beta chains. Identical CDR3 protein sequences are pooled into one entry, listed with their most common genes and DNA. The V and J calls shown here were made by TCRdb, not taken from the authors' results. The sample table records 200,000 to 300,000 distinct CDR3 sequences; around 20% of these occur just once. Around 13% of the sample belongs to the ten largest clones.

The V gene is TRBV7-3 and the J gene is TRBJ2-1, and perhaps TRBD2 as D gene, on 6 matching bases. This clonotype was obtained from a female donor with Graves disease. The input for sequencing was peripheral blood mononuclear cells (PBMCs), taken at new diagnosis, from a patient treated with antithyroid drugs. The CDR3 has the sequence CASAPSGGRPGDEQFF. In nucleotide form, the sequence is TGTGCCAGCGCCCCATCCGGGGGACGGCCGGGAGACGAGCAGTTCTTC.